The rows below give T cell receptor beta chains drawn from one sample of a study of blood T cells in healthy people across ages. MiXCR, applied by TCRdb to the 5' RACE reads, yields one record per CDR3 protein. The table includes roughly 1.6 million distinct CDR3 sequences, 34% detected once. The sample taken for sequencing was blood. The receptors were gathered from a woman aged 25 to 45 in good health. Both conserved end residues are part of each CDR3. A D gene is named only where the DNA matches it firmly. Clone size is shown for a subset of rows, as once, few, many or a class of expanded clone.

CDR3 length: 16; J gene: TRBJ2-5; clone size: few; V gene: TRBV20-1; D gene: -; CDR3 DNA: TGCAGTGCTAGACCACCATGGAGAGAAGGGAGAGAGACCCAGTACTTC; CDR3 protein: CSARPPWREGRETQYF
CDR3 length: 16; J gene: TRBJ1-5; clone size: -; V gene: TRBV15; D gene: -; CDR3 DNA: TGTGCCACAACCAGAGTGGGACGAGGGCGGGATCAGCCCCAGCATTTT; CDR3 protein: CATTRVGRGRDQPQHF
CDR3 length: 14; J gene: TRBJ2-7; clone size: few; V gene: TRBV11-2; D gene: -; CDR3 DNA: TGTGCCAGCAGCCCGAACCCCGGGACCTACGAGCAGTACTTC; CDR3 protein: CASSPNPGTYEQYF
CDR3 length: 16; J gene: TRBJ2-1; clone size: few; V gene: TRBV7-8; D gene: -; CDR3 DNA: TGTGCCAGCAGCCCTCCCGTTGTGGGCTCCTACAATGAGCAGTTCTTC; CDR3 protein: CASSPPVVGSYNEQFF
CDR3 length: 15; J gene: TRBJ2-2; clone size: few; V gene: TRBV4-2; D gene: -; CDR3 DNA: TGTGCCAGCAGCCAAGATGAGGGGGTTGATGGGGAGCTGTTTTTT; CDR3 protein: CASSQDEGVDGELFF
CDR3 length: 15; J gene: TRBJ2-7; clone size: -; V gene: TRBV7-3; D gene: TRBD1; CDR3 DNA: TGTGCCAGCAGCTTAGGTGCACAGGGGGCCCACGAGCAGTACTTC; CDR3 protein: CASSLGAQGAHEQYF
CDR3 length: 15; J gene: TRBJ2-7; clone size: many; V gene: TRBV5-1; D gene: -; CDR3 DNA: TGCGCCAGCAGCTTGGAGGGACGGGCACCCTACGAGCAGTACTTC; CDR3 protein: CASSLEGRAPYEQYF
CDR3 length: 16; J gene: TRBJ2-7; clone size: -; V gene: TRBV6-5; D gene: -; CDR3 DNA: TGTGCCAGCAGCCGGACAGAAACAGCCTTTCGTTACGAGCAGTACTTC; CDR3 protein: CASSRTETAFRYEQYF
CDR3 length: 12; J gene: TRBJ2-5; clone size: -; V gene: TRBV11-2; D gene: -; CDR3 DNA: TGTGCCAGCGCCGGTCCAGCTGGGACCCAGTACTTC; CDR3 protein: CASAGPAGTQYF
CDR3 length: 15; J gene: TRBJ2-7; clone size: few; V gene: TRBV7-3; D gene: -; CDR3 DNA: TGTGCCAGCAGCTTACTGGGGCAGGCCCTTGAGGAGCAGTACTTC; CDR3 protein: CASSLLGQALEEQYF
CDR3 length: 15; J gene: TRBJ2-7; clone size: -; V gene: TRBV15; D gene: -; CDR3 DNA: TGTGCCACCAGCCCCGGCCGGGACCCAGCCTACGAGCAGTACTTC; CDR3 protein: CATSPGRDPAYEQYF
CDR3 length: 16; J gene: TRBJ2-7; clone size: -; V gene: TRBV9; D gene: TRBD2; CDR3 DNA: TGTGCCAGCAGCGCCGGGACTAGCGGGAGGAGGAGCGAGCAGTACTTC; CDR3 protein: CASSAGTSGRRSEQYF
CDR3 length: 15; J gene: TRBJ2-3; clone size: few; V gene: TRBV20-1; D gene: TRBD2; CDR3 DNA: TGCAGTGCTAGAGCTCCGGGACTAGTGGGAGATACGCAGTATTTT; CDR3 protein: CSARAPGLVGDTQYF
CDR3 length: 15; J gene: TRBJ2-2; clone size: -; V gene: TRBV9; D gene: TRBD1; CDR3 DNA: TGTGCCAGCAGCGTCGAGGGGGCGCGGGTCGGGGAGCTGTTTTTT; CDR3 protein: CASSVEGARVGELFF